This TCR beta chain was observed in a study of blood T cell repertoires in COVID-19. The length of the CDR3 is 15 residues. The germline gives CDR1 MDHEN, CDR2 SYDVKM. V dropped 7 bases and J dropped 6; count of bases not matched to a gene: 11. Assay: immunoSEQ multiplex PCR; the TCRdb copy retains only in-frame clones and omits some. The sample contains some 170,000 clones, more than 80% of which appear only once. The chain recombines TRBV28 with TRBJ1-5; 8 bases fit TRBD1. The sample taken for sequencing was PBMCs or T cells enriched from blood (not recorded which). The receptor was isolated from a man aged 40-55 years who had recovered from COVID-19. The CDR3 reads CASTSGGGVGQPQHF. The CDR3, as DNA: TGTGCCAGCACTTCAGGGGGCGGGGTAGGTCAGCCCCAGCATTTT.